The sequence of this T cell receptor beta chain was determined in a study of breast tumors, draining lymph nodes, adjacent tissues. Findings and limits, study-wide: Most tumor T cells seemingly derive from lymph node, then expand in tumor. Tumor repertoires ranked between lymph nodes and nontumor tissue in diversity, with V and J gene preferences. Tumor and nontumor repertoires were significantly more similar in luminal-like than in basal-like breast cancer.

TCRdb analysed the multiplex PCR reads with MiXCR anew, one entry per CDR3 protein. The sample lists over 130,000 distinct CDR3 sequences, approximately 32% occurring once. The lymph nodes were axillary draining lymph nodes from breast cancer patients. The germline V gene encodes CDR1 GTSNPN and CDR2 SVGIG (reference sequence). This CDR3 is built from 16 residues. Comment on this clonotype: The antigen remains unidentified. With a much larger clone just one base away, this may be a read error.

Specimen: axillary lymph node tissue. The chain recombines TRBV30 with TRBJ1-5; tentatively, D is TRBD1 (5 bases). This sequence originates from a female donor with breast cancer. Some clones in this sample may be carry-over from other donors' samples. For the CDR3, the DNA is TGTGCCTGGAGTACCGACAGTGTGGGTAGCAATCCGCCCCAGCATTTT. Protein product: CAWSTDSVGSNPPQHF. The full variable domain, its missing parts supplied by reference TRBV30 and TRBJ1-5, is SQTIHQWPATLVQPVGSPLSLECTVEGTSNPNLYWYRQAAGRGLQLLFYSVGIGQISSEVPQNLSASRPQDRQFILSSKKLLLSDSGFYLCAWSTDSVGSNPPQHFGDGTRLSIL.